The T cell receptor (beta chain) described here comes from a study of blood T cell repertoires in COVID-19. At the level of the study: Material from acute and convalescent COVID-19 was sourced from the United States, Italy and Spain. PBMCs, B-cell-depleted T cells, or T cells provided the cDNA or gDNA that made up the material.

As originally analysed: Cell counts per sample came from amplifying reference gene primers. Method: immunoSEQ multiplex PCR; TCRdb's copy keeps in-frame clones and lacks some. That table furnishes V, J and clone size, whereas the DNA furnished D and trimming. The sample gives around 170,000 clones, around 85% of which show up once; under 9.5% is in the top ten. Trimming cost V 6 bases and J 5 bases; bases outside gene matches: 17. The CDR3 covers 18 residues. Per germline, CDR1 ENHRY and CDR2 SYGVKD. The gene calls are TRBV10-3 and TRBJ1-2, with 11 bases aligning to TRBD1. Sequencing used peripheral blood. This clonotype was sampled from a man between 50 and 59 years old with active or convalescent COVID-19. The CDR3 spells CAISSGTGGSLLRYGYTF. As DNA, the CDR3 is TGTGCCATCAGCTCCGGGACAGGGGGTTCGCTTCTAAGATATGGCTACACCTTC.